The clone carrying this T cell receptor (beta chain) was counted a few times. The repertoire was sequenced with immunoSEQ multiplex PCR; TCRdb's copy has only in-frame clones and lacks some. The data hold 150,000 to 200,000 clones, with just under 80% observed a single time. This CDR3 is built from 15 residues. Trimming cost V 4 bases and J 3 bases; bases outside gene matches: 2. Germline V lookup: CDR1 SEHNR, CDR2 FQNEAQ (reference sequence). The data were taken from a study of blood T cell repertoires in COVID-19. Study as a whole: Sample material is recorded as cDNA or gDNA derived from T cells, B-cell-depleted T cells, or PBMCs.

The rearrangement links TRBV7-9 to TRBJ2-2; TRBD1 aligns across 10 bases. The sample consisted of peripheral blood. The receptor was isolated from a man in his 70s with active or convalescent COVID-19. The CDR3 nucleotides are TGTGCCAGCAGCTGGACAGGGGGTTACACCGGGGAGCTGTTTTTT. This encodes CASSWTGGYTGELFF.